This paragraph reports one T cell receptor (beta chain). cDNA came from roughly 0.47 to 1 ug RNA primed by random hexamers. From the immunoSEQ multiplex PCR reads, TCRdb called clonotypes with MiXCR, one entry per CDR3 protein. The sample lists approximately 100,000 distinct CDR3 sequences; around 90% were seen once. The data were obtained in a study of CD8 T cells in Susac syndrome. The sample taken for sequencing was CD4+ T cells from PBMCs. This receptor was identified in a human donor in good health.

In nucleotides, the CDR3 is TGCAGCGTCCTACAGGGGATTTACGAGCAGTACTTC. It is translated as CSVLQGIYEQYF. The chain links TRBV29-1 to TRBJ2-7, with TRBD1 identical over 7 bases. J gave up 4 bases and V 6 bases, and 6 bases lay outside the gene matches. There are 12 residues in the CDR3. Germline V gene data show CDR1 as SQVTM and CDR2 as ANQGSEA.